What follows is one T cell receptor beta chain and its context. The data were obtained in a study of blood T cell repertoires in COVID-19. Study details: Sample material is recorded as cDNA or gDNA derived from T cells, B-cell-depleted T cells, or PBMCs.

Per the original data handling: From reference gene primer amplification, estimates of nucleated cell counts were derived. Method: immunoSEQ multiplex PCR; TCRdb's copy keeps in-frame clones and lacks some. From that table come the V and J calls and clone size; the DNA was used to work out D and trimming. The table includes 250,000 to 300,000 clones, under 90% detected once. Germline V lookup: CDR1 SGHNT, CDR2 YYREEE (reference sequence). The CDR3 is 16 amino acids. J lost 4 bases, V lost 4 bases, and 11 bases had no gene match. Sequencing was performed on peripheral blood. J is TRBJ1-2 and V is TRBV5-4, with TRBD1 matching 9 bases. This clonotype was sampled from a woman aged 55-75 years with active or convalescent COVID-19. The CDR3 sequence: CASSTGGDRDLYGYTF. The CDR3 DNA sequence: TGTGCCAGCAGCACCGGGGGGGACAGGGATCTCTATGGCTACACCTTC.